A single T cell receptor beta chain is shown here with its context. No antigen is known for it. This CDR3 contains 13 residues. V lost 6 bases, J lost 3 bases, and 4 bases stayed unmatched. CDR1 is SQVTM, CDR2 ANQGSEA, per germline. Staining for CD45RO/CCR7/CD25/CD127/CD95/CD27 allowed sorting of CD4+ naive, central memory, regulatory and stem cell-like memory cells. The sample comes from a study of beta chain features in type 1 diabetes. Background on the study: Healthy donors resembled patients in age, gender and cell yields. Overall study results and limits: Naive, central memory and regulatory TCRB repertoires appeared more similar among patients than healthy donors.

The whole isolated RNA underwent reverse transcription, so sequencing captured expressed TCRB transcripts. Libraries were prepared by immunoSEQ multiplex PCR; TCRdb keeps only in-frame clonotypes and omits some of them. Counted here are 130,000 to 150,000 clones, under 11% occurring once; the ten biggest clones make up less than 1.5%. The rearrangement uses TRBV29-1 and TRBJ1-1; 10 bases align to TRBD1. The origin of this receptor is a man younger than 35 in good health. The source material was naive CD4+ T cells from blood. CDR3 nucleotides: TGCAGCGTGCGACAGGGGGCGGACACTGAAGCTTTCTTT. Translation gives CSVRQGADTEAFF.